This TCR beta chain was found in a study of blood T cell repertoires in COVID-19. Trimming took off 2 bases at V and 1 base at J, with 8 bases between the two ends. Germline-derived CDR1 and CDR2 are GTSNPN and SVGIG (reference sequence). The CDR3 is made up of 13 amino acids. Original handling: Estimation of nucleated cell counts was performed using reference gene primer amplification. Sequencing was performed with immunoSEQ multiplex PCR; in TCRdb, only in-frame clones are kept and a portion is missing. Clonal size and the V and J genes are those of that table, whereas D and trimming came from the DNA. In the table there are roughly 110,000 clones, less than 90% of which are singletons.

V is TRBV30 and J is TRBJ1-1; D gene uncertain. The source of this sequence is a human donor in a cohort sampled during active COVID-19. Input material: peripheral blood. Here the CDR3 DNA reads TGTGCCTGGAGTAAACAGAGGAACACTGAAGCTTTCTTT. Translated: CAWSKQRNTEAFF.